The 24 T cell receptor beta chains below all came from one sample that was sequenced in a study of OX40 agonist ivuxolimab in advanced cancers. The data were produced by immunoSEQ multiplex PCR, yet TCRdb's version contains in-frame clones alone and is incomplete. The sample carries some 50,000 clones, around 87% recorded once. Material: CD4+ or CD8+ T cells sorted from blood, obtained in a trial of the OX40 agonist ivuxolimab. The receptors here all came from an adult with an advanced solid tumor such as melanoma, head and neck, liver or kidney cancer.

The rearrangement links TRBV4-1 to TRBJ2-1; 7 bases match TRBD2. In germline, CDR1 is MGHRA, CDR2 YSYEKL. The CDR3 length is 16 residues. The trim removed 3 bases at V and 1 base at J, leaving 6 bases unmatched. CDR3 region: CASSQTSLRSYNEQFF. Here the CDR3 DNA reads TGCGCCAGCAGCCAGACTAGCCTACGGTCCTACAATGAGCAGTTCTTC.

This chain joins TRBV4-1 and TRBJ1-1, with no clear D. This CDR3 comprises 15 residues. V was pared by 6 bases and J by 1 base, with 15 bases between. Germline-derived CDR1 and CDR2 are MGHRA and YSYEKL. CDR3 protein: CASRTEPDWNTEAFF. The DNA of the CDR3 is TGCGCCAGCAGAACGGAACCCGATTGGAACACTGAAGCTTTCTTT.

The chain links TRBV27 to TRBJ2-1, with D tentatively TRBD1 or TRBD2 (5 bases each). CDR3 size: 15 residues. V lost 3 bases to trimming and J lost 9 bases, with 18 bases between them. The germline gives CDR1 MNHEY, CDR2 SMNVEV (reference sequence). CDR3 protein: CASSFGTTSRLEQFF. The DNA for the CDR3 is TGTGCCAGCAGTTTCGGGACCACCAGCCGCCTTGAGCAGTTCTTC.

The chain has TRBV28 and TRBJ2-7; either TRBD1 or TRBD2 may fit D (5 bases each). The germline gives CDR1 MDHEN, CDR2 SYDVKM. The CDR3 contains 14 residues. V lost 6 bases and J 0 bases, leaving 12 bases between the germline ends. The chain's CDR3 is CASSSGTASYEQYV. The DNA of the CDR3 is TGTGCCAGCAGCTCCGGGACGGCCTCCTACGAGCAGTACGTC.

V and J are TRBV27 and TRBJ1-1, with D possibly matching TRBD1 (5 bases). The germline V gene has CDR1 MNHEY and CDR2 SMNVEV (reference sequence). The germline V and J ends were trimmed by 1 base and 7 bases, with 13 bases remaining between them. There are 14 residues in the CDR3. The CDR3 loop reads CASSLLAAGLEAFF. The CDR3 DNA is TGTGCCAGCAGTTTATTGGCGGCAGGGCTTGAAGCTTTCTTT.

This rearrangement joins TRBV7-2 to TRBJ1-2; D is unclear. CDR3 length equals 15 residues. Per germline, CDR1 SGHTA and CDR2 FQGNSA. Trimming left V 5 bases short and J 2 bases short, with 15 bases between. The CDR3 DNA is TGTGCCAGCAGCCCCCACCCGACACAGAACTATGGCTACACCTTC. This translates into CASSPHPTQNYGYTF.

The V call is TRBV18, the J call TRBJ1-5, with 9 bases fitting TRBD1. Germline-derived CDR1 and CDR2 are KGHSH and LQKENI. This CDR3 is 15 amino acids long. Unmatched junction bases numbered 4, after V lost 2 bases and J lost 5 bases. The CDR3 DNA sequence: TGTGCCAGCTCACCAGGTACAGGGGGCGATCAGCCCCAGCATTTT. Protein sequence: CASSPGTGGDQPQHF.

This chain connects TRBV18 to TRBJ1-1; D perhaps matches TRBD1 (6 bases). CDR1 KGHSH and CDR2 LQKENI come from the germline V gene. The CDR3 totals 14 residues. The germline V and J ends were trimmed by 6 bases and 1 base, with 12 bases remaining between them. CDR3: CASSHRDENTEAFF. Written as DNA, the CDR3 is TGTGCCAGCTCTCACAGGGATGAGAACACTGAAGCTTTCTTT.

This rearrangement joins TRBV7-9 to TRBJ2-3, with D tentatively TRBD1 (5 bases). V lost 7 bases and J lost 0, with 14 bases in between. CDR1 is SEHNR, CDR2 FQNEAQ, per germline (reference sequence). The CDR3 totals 15 residues. CDR3 residues: CASIPGQGSTDTQYF. Here the CDR3 DNA reads TGTGCCAGCATCCCGGGTCAGGGCAGCACAGATACGCAGTATTTT.

This clone was counted a few times. This sequence joins TRBV9 and TRBJ2-1, with D unclear. CDR1 and CDR2 (germline): SGDLS, YYNGEE. CDR3 size: 13 residues. Trimming stripped 4 bases from V and 6 bases from J, with 11 bases between. The CDR3 reads CASSPRTGNEQFF. The CDR3 DNA is TGTGCCAGCAGCCCCCGGACCGGCAATGAGCAGTTCTTC.

The chain employs TRBV11-2 and TRBJ2-2, with D tentatively TRBD1 or TRBD2 (5 bases each). This CDR3 is 14 amino acids long. In germline, CDR1 is SGHAT, CDR2 FQNNGV. Trimming cost V 5 bases and J 5 bases, with 12 bases left between them. The CDR3: CASSPRDRTGELFF. CDR3 nucleotide sequence: TGTGCCAGCAGCCCCCGGGACCGGACCGGGGAGCTGTTTTTT. Based on the CDR3 plus reference TRBV11-2 and TRBJ2-2, the full variable domain is EAGVAQSPRYKIIEKRQSVAFWCNPISGHATLYWYQQILGQGPKLLIQFQNNGVVDDSQLPKDRFSAERLKGVDSTLKIQPAKLEDSAVYLCASSPRDRTGELFFGEGSRLTVL.

The V call is TRBV6-1, the J call TRBJ2-5, with D perhaps assigned TRBD1 or TRBD2 (6 bases each). CDR1 MNHNS and CDR2 SASEGT come from the germline V gene. The V gene lost 3 bases and the J gene lost 4 bases, with 15 bases spanning the gap. This CDR3 is built from 15 residues. The CDR3 sequence: CASSERTAGTETQYF. In DNA, the CDR3 is TGTGCCAGCAGTGAGCGGACAGCGGGTACAGAGACCCAGTACTTC.

The chain uses TRBV7-2 and TRBJ1-1; no firm D call. The CDR3 loop spans 15 amino acids. V lost 0 bases and J 2 bases, leaving 10 bases between the germline ends. CDR1 and CDR2 (germline): SGHTA, FQGNSA. In DNA form, the CDR3 reads TGTGCCAGCAGCTTAGCGGGCCACATTAACACTGAAGCTTTCTTT. Translation gives CASSLAGHINTEAFF.

The chain carries TRBV6-6 and TRBJ1-1; D gene ambiguous. V was pared by 0 bases and J by 5 bases, with 7 bases between. The CDR3 sequence is 13 residues long. From germline, CDR1 is MNHNY and CDR2 SVGAGI (reference sequence). CDR3 region: CASSYSEVTEAFF. DNA for the CDR3: TGTGCCAGCAGTTACTCAGAGGTAACTGAAGCTTTCTTT.

This clone was picked up one time. The chain couples TRBV28 to TRBJ2-3; no definite D call. CDR1 MDHEN and CDR2 SYDVKM come from the germline V gene. V lost 3 bases to trimming and J lost 5 bases, with 9 bases between them. There are 13 residues in the CDR3. CDR3 sequence: CASSFGEIDTQYF. The CDR3 region has the DNA TGTGCCAGCAGTTTTGGCGAGATAGATACGCAGTATTTT.

This rearrangement joins TRBV7-2 to TRBJ1-2; the D is unclear. The germline CDR1 and CDR2 sequences are SGHTA and FQGNSA. The germline V and J ends were trimmed by 6 bases and 3 bases, with 11 bases remaining between them. The CDR3 is 13 residues long. CDR3 coding DNA: TGTGCCAGCAGTCCCGTGACCGACTATGGCTACACCTTC. Its protein product is CASSPVTDYGYTF.

This rearrangement joins TRBV28 to TRBJ2-7; D perhaps matches TRBD1 (5 bases). Deletions cut 5 bases from V and 2 bases from J, with 13 bases between. Germline CDR1 reads MDHEN; CDR2 reads SYDVKM. The CDR3 loop spans 14 amino acids. For the CDR3, the DNA is TGTGCCAGCAGTCTCCCCCAGGGCACCTACGAGCAGTACTTC. It yields the protein CASSLPQGTYEQYF. The entire variable domain, with the rest obtained from reference TRBV28 and TRBJ2-7, is as follows: DVKVTQSSRYLVKRTGEKVFLECVQDMDHENMFWYRQDPGLGLRLIYFSYDVKMKEKGDIPEGYSVSREKKERFSLILESASTNQTSMYLCASSLPQGTYEQYFGPGTRLTVT.

The chain uses TRBV5-1 and TRBJ1-5; TRBD1 aligns across 9 bases. J lost 4 bases, V lost 4 bases, and 6 bases had no gene match. Germline V gene lookup returns CDR1 SGHRS and CDR2 YFSETQ. This CDR3 is built from 15 residues. This chain's CDR3 is CASSVTGTGNQPQHF. In DNA form, the CDR3 reads TGCGCCAGCAGCGTGACCGGGACAGGGAATCAGCCCCAGCATTTT.

The V gene is TRBV4-3, the J gene TRBJ2-3; 10 nucleotides match TRBD2. In germline, CDR1 is LGHNA, CDR2 YSLEER. V gave up 2 bases and J gave up 6 bases; unmatched junction bases: 5. The CDR3 extends over 15 amino acids. The chain's CDR3 is CASSQSHSGGDTQYF. DNA of the CDR3: TGCGCCAGCAGCCAAAGCCATAGCGGGGGGGATACGCAGTATTTT.

The chain uses TRBV19 and TRBJ2-2; possible D gene TRBD1, 5 bases. The CDR3 spans 15 residues. Trimming pared 7 bases from V and 12 bases from J, leaving 24 bases between. Germline CDR1 reads LNHDA; CDR2 reads SQIVND (reference sequence). The CDR3 bases are TGTGCCAGTATCGATTACCCGCTAGGGGCAGGGAAGCTGTTTTTT. Amino acids: CASIDYPLGAGKLFF.

The chain joins TRBV7-6 to TRBJ1-3; no reliable D call. V was trimmed by 2 bases and J by 0 bases, leaving 11 bases between them. The CDR3 is 16 residues long. Germline CDR1 SGHVS, CDR2 FNYEAQ. This CDR3 reads CASSLMWQLSGNTIYF. CDR3 in DNA: TGTGCCAGCAGCTTAATGTGGCAACTCTCTGGAAACACCATATATTTT.

In the case of this clone: The junction departs from germline at one end; a sequencing error may be responsible. The J gene is TRBJ1-3, the V gene TRBV6-1; 7 positions agree with TRBD1. The CDR3 loop spans 13 amino acids. Germline V gene sequence: CDR1 MNHNS, CDR2 SASEGT. The CDR3 DNA reads TGTGCCAGCAGTGAACCAGGACAGGTTAGGGTCGTTTTT. Its translation is CASSEPGQVRVVF.

In DNA form, the CDR3 reads TGCGCCAGCAGTGGCGGACTAGCGGGAGGGAGCTCCTACAATGAGCAGTTCTTC. It codes for CASSGGLAGGSSYNEQFF. This chain joins TRBV10-2 and TRBJ2-1, with 15 bases aligning to TRBD2. CDR3 length: 18 residues. The V gene's germline CDR1 is WSHSY and CDR2 SAAADI. With V trimmed by 4 bases and J by 0 bases, 4 bases remained unmatched.

The chain joins TRBV5-4 to TRBJ2-3, with 12 bases fitting TRBD2. Losses at the gene ends were 3 bases for V and 6 bases for J; bases not matched to a gene: 5. The CDR3 is made up of 15 amino acids. From germline, CDR1 is SGHNT and CDR2 YYREEE (reference sequence). The CDR3 reads CASSSRTSGVDTQYF. CDR3 coding DNA: TGTGCCAGCAGCTCAAGGACTAGCGGGGTGGATACGCAGTATTTT.